These 26 T cell receptor beta chains were all obtained from the same sample, sequenced in a study of blood T cell repertoires in COVID-19. Data came from immunoSEQ multiplex PCR; TCRdb stores just in-frame clones and leaves some out. The table shows approximately 59,000 clones, with around four fifths occurring only once. Sequencing input: peripheral blood. These receptors all stem from a woman of 80 years or more with acute or convalescent COVID-19.

The chain carries TRBV7-9 and TRBJ1-5; 8 positions agree with TRBD1. The junction had 9 bases not matched to a gene; V was cut back by 5 bases and J by 6 bases. Germline V gene data show CDR1 as SEHNR and CDR2 as FQNEAQ (reference sequence). This CDR3 has 15 residues. The CDR3 region is CASSEGQVDAQPQHF. DNA for the CDR3: TGTGCCAGCAGCGAGGGACAGGTTGACGCTCAGCCCCAGCATTTT. The full variable domain, its missing parts supplied by reference TRBV7-9 and TRBJ1-5, is DTGVSQNPRHKITKRGQNVTFRCDPISEHNRLYWYRQTLGQGPEFLTYFQNEAQLEKSRLLSDRFSAERPKGSFSTLEIQRTEQGDSAMYLCASSEGQVDAQPQHFGDGTRLSIL.

This clone has a single count. V gene TRBV7-2 combines with J gene TRBJ2-3, with TRBD2 as a possible D gene (7 bases). The ends were cut back, 5 bases at V and 2 bases at J, with 17 bases in the middle. The germline V gene has CDR1 SGHTA and CDR2 FQGNSA. This CDR3 is 16 amino acids long. The DNA of the CDR3 is TGTGCCAGCAGCCCGAGAGGGGGGGCGTTCACAGATACGCAGTATTTT. This encodes CASSPRGGAFTDTQYF.

This clone was seen just once. The gene calls are TRBV9 and TRBJ2-5; TRBD1 agrees at 8 bases. The CDR3 runs 16 residues. V lost 4 bases to trimming and J lost 5 bases; unmatched junction nucleotides: 13. Germline CDR1 and CDR2: SGDLS and YYNGEE. As DNA, the CDR3 is TGTGCCAGCAGCCCGTGGGGGGCAGGGGGCGCGGAGACCCAGTACTTC. As protein: CASSPWGAGGAETQYF.

The chain couples TRBV14 to TRBJ2-7, with 10 bases lining up with TRBD1. This CDR3 has 15 amino acids. Germline V CDR1 and CDR2: SGHDN, FVKESK. The trim removed 1 base at V and 7 bases at J, leaving 7 bases unmatched. The CDR3 bases are TGTGCCAGCAGCCAAGGACAGGGGGCATCGAGGGAGCAGTACTTC. It yields the protein CASSQGQGASREQYF.

This chain uses TRBV7-9 with TRBJ1-1; possibly TRBD1 for D (6 bases). Trimming left V 5 bases short and J 4 bases short, with 17 bases between. Germline V gene data show CDR1 as SEHNR and CDR2 as FQNEAQ (reference sequence). The CDR3 covers 15 residues. The CDR3 nucleotides are TGTGCCAGCAGCGCTAGGTCCTCAGGGGTCACTGAAGCTTTCTTT. This codes for CASSARSSGVTEAFF.

J is TRBJ2-7 and V is TRBV9, with D possibly being TRBD2 (6 bases). V lost 0 bases, J lost 2 bases, and 12 bases lay in between. Germline V gives CDR1 SGDLS, CDR2 YYNGEE. The CDR3 sequence is 15 residues long. The CDR3 DNA reads as TGTGCCAGCAGCGTAGCGGTGGGACTTGCCTACGAGCAGTACTTC. It encodes CASSVAVGLAYEQYF.

The genes are TRBV9 and TRBJ2-3; D gene uncertain. Trimming removed 7 bases at V and 6 bases at J, with 18 bases between. CDR1 SGDLS and CDR2 YYNGEE come from the germline V gene. The CDR3 spans 14 residues. The CDR3 loop is CASEVVSKLDTQYF. CDR3 in DNA: TGTGCCAGCGAAGTGGTCTCGAAGCTGGATACGCAGTATTTT.

The chain links TRBV6-2 or TRBV6-3 to TRBJ2-5; tentatively, D is TRBD2 (5 bases). This CDR3 is built from 18 residues. Trimming cost V 0 bases and J 4 bases, with 21 bases left between them. Germline V lookup: CDR1 MNHEY, CDR2 SVGEGT. CDR3 in amino acids: CASSYSTLPYPSGETQYF. The CDR3 coding sequence is TGTGCCAGCAGTTACTCGACTCTACCTTACCCAAGCGGAGAGACCCAGTACTTC.

V is TRBV14 and J is TRBJ2-5; 8 nucleotides match TRBD2. Trimming at V came to 4 bases and at J to 3 bases, leaving 4 bases not matched to a gene. CDR3 size: 14 residues. Per germline, CDR1 SGHDN and CDR2 FVKESK. The CDR3 region is CASSPTSEEETQYF. The CDR3 region has the DNA TGTGCCAGCAGCCCGACTAGCGAAGAAGAGACCCAGTACTTC.

The chain combines TRBV6-5 with TRBJ2-1, with 10 bases identical to TRBD2. V was pared by 8 bases and J by 4 bases, with 8 bases of the junction left unmatched. Germline loops: CDR1 MNHEY, CDR2 SVGAGI. The CDR3 covers 15 residues. CDR3 coding DNA: TGTGCCAGCGCAGCGGGAGGGATCTTTTACAATGAGCAGTTCTTC. It translates to CASAAGGIFYNEQFF.

This chain links TRBV28 with TRBJ2-4, with D tentatively TRBD1 (6 bases). The ends were cut back, 8 bases at V and 0 bases at J, with 11 bases in the middle. CDR1 and CDR2 from the germline V gene are MDHEN and SYDVKM. The CDR3 is made up of 14 amino acids. CDR3 protein: CASGGQPAKNIQYF. The CDR3 bases are TGTGCCAGCGGAGGACAGCCAGCCAAAAACATTCAGTACTTC.

V usage is TRBV30 and J usage is TRBJ2-4; no definite D call. Trimming took 1 base from V and 8 from J, leaving 12 bases between them. The CDR3 extends over 13 amino acids. Germline V gene lookup returns CDR1 GTSNPN and CDR2 SVGIG (reference sequence). CDR3 bases: TGTGCCTGGAGTGCCCAGGTGTCGGACATTCAGTACTTC. It is translated as CAWSAQVSDIQYF. Combining the CDR3 with reference TRBV30 and TRBJ2-4 gives the whole variable domain SQTIHQWPATLVQPVGSPLSLECTVEGTSNPNLYWYRQAAGRGLQLLFYSVGIGQISSEVPQNLSASRPQDRQFILSSKKLLLSDSGFYLCAWSAQVSDIQYFGAGTRLSVL.

The chain carries TRBV14 and TRBJ1-6, with D perhaps matching TRBD1 (5 bases). The germline CDR1 and CDR2 sequences are SGHDN and FVKESK. Trimming shortened V by 1 base and J by 7 bases, and 11 bases separated the two germline ends. This CDR3 is 15 amino acids long. The CDR3 sequence is CASSQVGAGNSPLHF. CDR3 sequence (DNA): TGTGCCAGCAGCCAAGTTGGGGCTGGCAATTCACCCCTCCACTTT. Combining the CDR3 with reference TRBV14 and TRBJ1-6 gives the whole variable domain EAGVTQFPSHSVIEKGQTVTLRCDPISGHDNLYWYRRVMGKEIKFLLHFVKESKQDESGMPNNRFLAERTGGTYSTLKVQPAELEDSGVYFCASSQVGAGNSPLHFGNGTRLTVT.

This clone has a single count. The V gene is TRBV6-5, the J gene TRBJ2-2, with 12 bases identical to TRBD1. CDR1 is MNHEY and CDR2 is SVGAGI in the germline V gene. This CDR3 is built from 15 residues. Unmatched junction bases numbered 6, after V lost 6 bases and J lost 7 bases. The CDR3 nucleotides read TGTGCCAGCAGCCGGGACAGGGGGCCCGTCGGGGAGCTGTTTTTT. This sequence encodes CASSRDRGPVGELFF.

J is TRBJ2-3 and V is TRBV7-8, with 8 bases that match TRBD2. J was trimmed by 1 base and V by 4 bases; bases with no gene match: 7. The CDR3 extends over 16 amino acids. CDR1 SGHVS and CDR2 FQNEAQ come from the germline V gene. The CDR3 spells CASSSTGGRGTDTQYF. CDR3 nucleotides: TGTGCCAGCAGCTCTACGGGGGGGCGGGGCACAGATACGCAGTATTTT.

This chain joins TRBV20-1 and TRBJ2-2; D is perhaps TRBD2 (5 bases). This CDR3 has 11 amino acids. Germline-derived CDR1 and CDR2 are DFQATT and SNEGSKA (reference sequence). V was clipped by 6 bases and J by 6 bases, with 8 bases between them. The chain's CDR3 is CSAGEPGELFF. CDR3 sequence (DNA): TGCAGTGCCGGGGAGCCCGGGGAGCTGTTTTTT.

The chain recombines TRBV10-3 with TRBJ1-6, with D maybe TRBD1 (5 bases). Trimming left V 2 bases short and J 7 bases short, with 9 bases between. Germline-derived CDR1 and CDR2 are ENHRY and SYGVKD. The CDR3 contains 14 residues. The CDR3 sequence: CAISEDSLNSPLHF. DNA for the CDR3: TGTGCCATCAGTGAGGACAGCCTAAATTCACCCCTCCACTTT.

This sequence joins TRBV27 and TRBJ1-2, with a tentative D call TRBD1 (6 bases). The germline V and J ends were trimmed by 6 bases and 8 bases, with 22 bases remaining between them. Germline CDR1 reads MNHEY; CDR2 reads SMNVEV (reference sequence). CDR3 length equals 15 residues. The CDR3 DNA reads as TGTGCCAGCAGCTTAATTCCGACGGGGGGCGAGGGCTACACCTTC. It encodes CASSLIPTGGEGYTF.

This rearrangement joins TRBV19 to TRBJ1-4; the D gene is possibly TRBD1 (6 bases). The germline V and J ends were trimmed by 5 bases and 7 bases, with 20 bases remaining between them. The CDR3 has 16 amino acids. Germline CDR1 reads LNHDA; CDR2 reads SQIVND (reference sequence). CDR3 nucleotides: TGTGCCAGTAGTCGATGGCCCAGTCAGGGGAGTGAAAAACTGTTTTTT. Amino acid sequence: CASSRWPSQGSEKLFF.

This clone was found once. The chain couples TRBV27 to TRBJ2-1, with a possible D match to TRBD1 (5 bases). The CDR3 has 14 residues. CDR1 is MNHEY, CDR2 SMNVEV, per germline (reference sequence). Between the trimmed V and J ends, which lost 10 bases and 2 bases, there was a span of 15 bases. The CDR3 nucleotides read TGTGCCACCTCGGAAGCAGGGACCTACAATGAGCAGTTCTTC. It codes for CATSEAGTYNEQFF.

This chain connects TRBV5-8 to TRBJ2-1, with TRBD1 identical over 12 bases. CDR3 length equals 16 residues. V was pared by 4 bases and J by 9 bases, with 11 bases of the junction left unmatched. Germline V gene sequence: CDR1 SGHTS, CDR2 YDEGEE. CDR3 loop: CASSVGQGAPRVEQFF. CDR3 DNA: TGTGCCAGCAGCGTGGGACAGGGGGCCCCGAGGGTTGAGCAGTTCTTC.

The rearrangement links TRBV14 to TRBJ2-1, with TRBD2 matching over 9 bases. CDR3 length equals 14 residues. Germline CDR1 is SGHDN and CDR2 is FVKESK. With 8 bases clipped from V and 4 bases from J, the junction kept 6 bases outside the gene matches. For the CDR3, the DNA is TGTGCCAGCCGTAGCGGGGGTAAATACAATGAGCAGTTCTTC. This sequence encodes CASRSGGKYNEQFF.

The chain combines TRBV18 with TRBJ1-4, with D possibly being TRBD1 (5 bases). CDR3 length: 13 amino acids. The germline V gene has CDR1 KGHSH and CDR2 LQKENI. The V end was cut by 7 bases, the J end by 7 bases, with 13 bases between. CDR3 bases: TGTGCCAGCTACGCTCTAAGGGGTGAAAAACTGTTTTTT. Encoded protein: CASYALRGEKLFF.

The V and J genes are TRBV7-8 and TRBJ1-5, with 11 bases matching TRBD1. V was pared by 6 bases and J by 5 bases, with 9 bases of the junction left unmatched. This CDR3 comprises 16 residues. Germline loops: CDR1 SGHVS, CDR2 FQNEAQ. CDR3 residues: CASRPGQGAKDQPQHF. For the CDR3, the DNA is TGTGCCAGCAGGCCTGGACAGGGGGCGAAGGATCAGCCCCAGCATTTT. The whole variable domain, remainder taken from reference TRBV7-8 and TRBJ1-5, is GAGVSQSPRYKVAKRGQDVALRCDPISGHVSLFWYQQALGQGPEFLTYFQNEAQLDKSGLPSDRFFAERPEGSVSTLKIQRTQQEDSAVYLCASRPGQGAKDQPQHFGDGTRLSIL.

The gene calls are TRBV15 and TRBJ2-7, with TRBD1 identical over 9 bases. The CDR3 runs to 17 residues. CDR1 is LNHNV, CDR2 YYDKDF, per germline (reference sequence). V was pared by 0 bases and J by 5 bases, with 11 bases of the junction left unmatched. In DNA form, the CDR3 reads TGTGCCACCAGCAGAGATCCCCCTGGGACAGGGAATCACGAGCAGTACTTC. It encodes CATSRDPPGTGNHEQYF.

The V and J genes are TRBV3-1 (or the pseudogene TRBV3-2) and TRBJ2-5, with 8 nucleotides matching TRBD2. The CDR3 consists of 16 residues. The germline V gene has CDR1 LGHDT and CDR2 YNNKEL (reference sequence). J was trimmed by 5 bases and V by 1 base; bases with no gene match: 9. This chain's CDR3 is CASSQGVSGGRETQYF. CDR3 sequence (DNA): TGTGCCAGCAGCCAAGGGGTCAGCGGGGGACGCGAGACCCAGTACTTC.